This section outlines one T cell receptor (beta chain) sequence together with its context. The antigen is not known. This sample is drawn from a study of T cells in Graves' hyperthyroidism and ophthalmopathy. Reasons for excluding patients were uncontrolled infection, other autoimmune disease, pregnancy or lactation. Study-level points and caveats: Ophthalmopathy was told apart from stable hyperthyroidism by a 13 V-J model.

Germline lookup yields CDR1 LNHDA and CDR2 SQIVND (reference sequence). There are 15 residues in the CDR3. Trimming removed 9 bases from V and 6 bases from J, with 23 bases in between. RNA transcripts provided the source from which TCR beta CDR3 regions were amplified. A first-round RT-PCR of the TCR CDR3 used the HTBI primer set. Each CDR3 protein is one row after TCRdb ran MiXCR on the multiplex PCR reads. The sample contains around 440,000 distinct CDR3 sequences, around 14% of which appear only once. The receptor comes from a woman aged 18-30 years with Graves' hyperthyroidism. This chain links TRBV19 with TRBJ1-1, with TRBD1 as a possible D gene (6 bases). Sequencing input: blood. Here the CDR3 reads CASRPDRWGPAEAFF. CDR3 in DNA: TGTGCCAGCCGACCCGACAGGTGGGGACCGGCTGAAGCTTTCTTT.